These T cell receptor beta chains were read from a single sample in a study of cytomegalovirus exposure and HLA in healthy donors. Data came from immunoSEQ multiplex PCR; TCRdb stores just in-frame clones and leaves some out. The repertoire holds 150,000 to 200,000 clones, with 75% as singletons. The sample consisted of PBMCs. Source of these receptors: a woman between 35 and 50 years old in good health and CMV-seropositive. Each CDR3 is given with its conserved first and last residue. Fields, in order: CDR3 length, V gene, J gene, D gene, clone size, CDR3 DNA, CDR3 protein. The D gene is left open where the match is weak. For some rows the clone size is stated as once, few or many, or as a class when expanded; others skip it.

16	TRBV6-1	TRBJ2-3	TRBD2	-	TGTGCCAGCAGTGAAAGTATTGCGGGAGGGCCTGATACGCAGTATTTT	CASSESIAGGPDTQYF
14	TRBV19	TRBJ2-2	-	-	TGTGCCAGTAGGACTGAACTGAACACCGGGGAGCTGTTTTTT	CASRTELNTGELFF
13	TRBV7-3	TRBJ1-2	-	-	TGTGCCAGCAGCCTCAGAGCGGGGTATGGCTACACCTTC	CASSLRAGYGYTF
16	TRBV19	TRBJ1-4	-	-	TGTGCCAGTAGTATCCCCGGACAGCCAACTAATGAAAAACTGTTTTTT	CASSIPGQPTNEKLFF
17	TRBV5-1	TRBJ2-3	TRBD2	-	TGCGCCAGCAGCTCGGCTAGCGGGAGGGGAGGCACAGATACGCAGTATTTT	CASSSASGRGGTDTQYF
16	TRBV5-1	TRBJ1-1	-	-	TGCGCCAGCAGCTTGGCCGAGGGTGGAAAGCACACTGAAGCTTTCTTT	CASSLAEGGKHTEAFF
15	TRBV14	TRBJ1-1	-	-	TGTGCCAGCAGCCAAGATATGGCGGGACGAACTGAAGCTTTCTTT	CASSQDMAGRTEAFF
14	TRBV6-6	TRBJ1-3	-	-	TGTGCCAGCAGTCCTTTCCGGACAGACAACACCATATATTTT	CASSPFRTDNTIYF
16	TRBV6-1	TRBJ1-1	TRBD1	-	TGTGCCAGCAGTGAAGCTTTGGGACAGGGAGGAACTGAAGCTTTCTTT	CASSEALGQGGTEAFF
17	TRBV7-9	TRBJ2-1	-	few	TGTGCCAGCAGCCCCCCACGTAGACTACAAACCTACAATGAGCAGTTCTTC	CASSPPRRLQTYNEQFF
14	TRBV28	TRBJ2-7	-	-	TGTGCCAGCAGTTTTAGTCAGGGATCCTACGAGCAGTACTTC	CASSFSQGSYEQYF
13	TRBV11-2	TRBJ2-5	-	-	TGTGCCAGCAGCCCACATCCACGAGAGACCCAGTACTTC	CASSPHPRETQYF
13	TRBV28	TRBJ1-5	-	-	TGTGCCAGCGGTGGACAGTTTAATCAGCCCCAGCATTTT	CASGGQFNQPQHF
17	TRBV7-9	TRBJ2-1	TRBD2	-	TGTGCCAGCAGCTCCAATTCGGGGGTTAGCGGGAGTGGTGAGCAGTTCTTC	CASSSNSGVSGSGEQFF
15	TRBV30	TRBJ1-2	TRBD1	-	TGTGCCTGGAGGCAGACAGGGGAATTTGTCTATGGCTACACCTTC	CAWRQTGEFVYGYTF
15	TRBV29-1	TRBJ2-3	TRBD1	few	TGCAGCGTGCGGACAGGGGACCCTAGCACAGATACGCAGTATTTT	CSVRTGDPSTDTQYF
18	TRBV7-9	TRBJ2-6	TRBD1	-	TGTGCCAGCAGCTTAGTGGGCCAGGGGGTTTCTGGGGCCAACGTCCTGACTTTC	CASSLVGQGVSGANVLTF
14	TRBV28	TRBJ1-2	-	-	TGTGCCAGCAGTTTAAGTACCACCCGAGGGGGCTACACCTTC	CASSLSTTRGGYTF
19	TRBV28	TRBJ1-2	TRBD1	-	TGTGCCAGCAGTCGATTCCGGGGACAGGGGCTTGTCTATAACTATGGCTACACCTTC	CASSRFRGQGLVYNYGYTF
14	TRBV19	TRBJ2-1	TRBD1	-	TGTGCCAGTTACGGGACAGGGGACTACAATGAGCAGTTCTTC	CASYGTGDYNEQFF
17	TRBV11-2	TRBJ1-1	TRBD1	-	TGTGCCAGCAGCGTACGACAGGGGGCACGGGGATACACTGAAGCTTTCTTT	CASSVRQGARGYTEAFF
15	TRBV9	TRBJ2-4	TRBD1	-	TGTGCCAGCAGCGTAGGGGCAGGACAGGGAAACATTCAGTACTTC	CASSVGAGQGNIQYF
13	TRBV7-3	TRBJ2-1	TRBD2	-	TGTGCCAGCTCCCCGGGACTAGCAGGGGAGCAGTTCTTC	CASSPGLAGEQFF
15	TRBV5-1	TRBJ2-4	TRBD1	-	TGCGCCAGCAGCTTCGGGACAGGGACGAGTCACATTCAGTACTTC	CASSFGTGTSHIQYF
13	TRBV5-5	TRBJ2-5	TRBD1	-	TGTGCCAGCAGCCCAGGGGGTGCGGAGACCCAGTACTTC	CASSPGGAETQYF
14	TRBV18	TRBJ1-5	-	-	TGTGCCAGCTCACCACCGTCAGTAAATCAGCCCCAGCATTTT	CASSPPSVNQPQHF
14	TRBV30	TRBJ1-5	-	-	TGTGCCTGGAGTAACATAGGGGGCAATCAGCCCCAGCATTTT	CAWSNIGGNQPQHF
17	TRBV14	TRBJ2-7	TRBD2	-	TGTGCCAGCAGCCAAGATACCCTAGCGGGAGGGATCTACGAGCAGTACTTC	CASSQDTLAGGIYEQYF
15	TRBV2	TRBJ2-1	TRBD2	-	TGTGCCAGCAGTACCGGGACTAGCGGGCCTAATGAGCAGTTCTTC	CASSTGTSGPNEQFF
14	TRBV10-2	TRBJ2-3	-	-	TGCGCCAGCACGGTAGCGGACTCCACAGATACGCAGTATTTT	CASTVADSTDTQYF
16	TRBV7-2	TRBJ1-4	-	-	TGTGCCAGCAGCTTAACCCCAGGTGTGACTAATGAAAAACTGTTTTTT	CASSLTPGVTNEKLFF
15	TRBV2	TRBJ1-2	TRBD1	-	TGTGCCAGCAGTGTTAGCAGGGGGCGACGCTATGGCTACACCTTC	CASSVSRGRRYGYTF
15	TRBV28	TRBJ2-1	TRBD2	-	TGTGCCAGCAGCTCCAGCGGGAGATACTACAATGAGCAGTTCTTC	CASSSSGRYYNEQFF
12	TRBV25-1	TRBJ2-7	-	-	TGTGCCAGCAGTGAATGGTCGGTCCAGCAGTACTTC	CASSEWSVQQYF
15	TRBV9	TRBJ1-3	TRBD1	-	TGTGCCAGCAGCGTAGGTGGGACAGCCATAAACACCATATATTTT	CASSVGGTAINTIYF
15	TRBV13	TRBJ1-2	-	-	TGTGCCAGCAGCTTCGGAACAGGGATTATCTATGGCTACACCTTC	CASSFGTGIIYGYTF
15	TRBV19	TRBJ2-2	TRBD1	-	TGTGCCGCCTCGTCAGGGACAGGGTATCCCGGGGAGCTGTTTTTT	CAASSGTGYPGELFF
17	TRBV4-1	TRBJ1-1	-	-	TGCGCCAGCAGCCAAGATCTGATGTTGTGGTTGGCAACTGAAGCTTTCTTT	CASSQDLMLWLATEAFF
14	TRBV27	TRBJ2-7	TRBD1	-	TGTGCCAGCAGGTCCGGGACAGGGTCATACGAGCAGTACTTC	CASRSGTGSYEQYF
14	TRBV4-3	TRBJ2-5	-	-	TGCGCCAGCAGCCAAGATAAGGGGGTCGGGACCCAGTACTTC	CASSQDKGVGTQYF
15	TRBV19	TRBJ2-7	TRBD2	-	TGTGCCAGTAGTATTAGCGGGAGAGCCGGCTACGAGCAGTACTTC	CASSISGRAGYEQYF
15	TRBV19	TRBJ1-1	-	-	TGTGCCAGTAGGGGTTACAGGGCGAGGGACACTGAAGCTTTCTTT	CASRGYRARDTEAFF
17	TRBV9	TRBJ1-1	TRBD1	-	TGTGCCAGCAGCGTAGGGGGGGGGACAGGGAAGTGGGGTGAAGCTTTCTTT	CASSVGGGTGKWGEAFF
14	TRBV4-3	TRBJ2-3	-	-	TGCGCCAGCAGCCGCCTAGCTTATACAGATACGCAGTATTTT	CASSRLAYTDTQYF
15	TRBV4-1	TRBJ1-5	-	once	TGCGCCAGCAGCCAAGGCGCAGGTAATCGGCAGCCCCAGCATTTT	CASSQGAGNRQPQHF
13	TRBV19	TRBJ2-5	-	-	TGTGCCAGTAGCCCACAGGGCTTGGAGACCCAGTACTTC	CASSPQGLETQYF
15	TRBV7-2	TRBJ2-2	-	few	TGTGCCAGCAGCTTAGATCGTACAGCGGCCGGGGAGCTGTTTTTT	CASSLDRTAAGELFF
15	TRBV6-5	TRBJ2-1	TRBD2	-	TGTGCCAGCAGTTCCGGGGGGGGATCCTACAATGAGCAGTTCTTC	CASSSGGGSYNEQFF
14	TRBV7-2	TRBJ2-7	TRBD2	once	TGTGCCAGCAGCGAAGCGGGAGGGTGGAACGAGCAGTACTTC	CASSEAGGWNEQYF
13	TRBV28	TRBJ2-1	TRBD1	few	TGTGCCAGCCTCCAGGGGGCCTACAATGAGCAGTTCTTC	CASLQGAYNEQFF
16	TRBV7-8	TRBJ2-1	-	-	TGTGCCAGCAGCTTAGTGGGGGGAAACTCCTACAATGAGCAGTTCTTC	CASSLVGGNSYNEQFF
13	TRBV19	TRBJ2-7	-	-	TGTGCCAGTAGTACCGACTACCAATACGAGCAGTACTTC	CASSTDYQYEQYF
14	TRBV27	TRBJ2-7	TRBD2	few	TGTGCCAGCAGTCTAGCGGGTGCAGTGTATGAGCAGTACTTC	CASSLAGAVYEQYF